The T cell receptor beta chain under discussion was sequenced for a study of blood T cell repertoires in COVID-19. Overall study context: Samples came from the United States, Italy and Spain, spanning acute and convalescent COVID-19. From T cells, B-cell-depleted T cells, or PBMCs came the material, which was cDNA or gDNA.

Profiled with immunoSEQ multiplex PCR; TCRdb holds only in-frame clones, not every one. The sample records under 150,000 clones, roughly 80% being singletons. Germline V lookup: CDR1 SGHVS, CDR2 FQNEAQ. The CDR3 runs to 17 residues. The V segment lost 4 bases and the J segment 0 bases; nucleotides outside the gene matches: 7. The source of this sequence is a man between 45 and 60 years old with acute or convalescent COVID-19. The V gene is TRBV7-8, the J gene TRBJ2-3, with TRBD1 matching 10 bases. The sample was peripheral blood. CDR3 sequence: CASSSDRGVFSTDTQYF. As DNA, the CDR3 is TGTGCCAGCAGCTCGGACAGGGGGGTCTTTAGCACAGATACGCAGTATTTT.